This TCR beta chain was sequenced during a study of shared clonotypes between healthy human individuals. Study findings and constraints: Sorted-subset sequencing was shown by rarefaction to be incomplete despite large depth.

Naive CD8 cells lacked CD45RO, underwent positive selection for CCR7 and left out terminally differentiated effector memory CD45RA+ cells. This CDR3 is 16 amino acids long. V dropped 3 bases and J dropped 3 bases, with 16 bases sitting between them. In germline, CDR1 is MNHNY, CDR2 SVGAGI (reference sequence). A remark on this clone: Its specificity is unknown.

Libraries were prepared by immunoSEQ multiplex PCR; TCRdb keeps only in-frame clonotypes and omits some of them. The data show about 2 million clones, about 94% seen once. Sample: naive CD8+ T cells sorted from blood. The clonotype was recovered from a man aged 18 to 30 in good health. The gene calls are TRBV6-6 and TRBJ2-3; D call uncertain. CDR3 sequence reads: CASSYMTTPVTDTQYF. The CDR3 DNA sequence: TGTGCCAGCAGTTATATGACGACGCCGGTTACAGATACGCAGTATTTT.